This entry is about one T cell receptor beta chain. This record belongs to a study of T cell repertoires in cytomegalovirus infection. V was pared by 4 bases and J by 4 bases, with 16 bases between. The CDR3 has 14 amino acids. From germline, CDR1 is DFQATT and CDR2 SNEGSKA (reference sequence). TCRdb processed the reads anew with MiXCR; each CDR3 protein has one entry. The table lists 200,000 to 300,000 distinct CDR3 sequences, 12% to 15% of them singletons. The receptor was isolated from a human donor in good health (CMV status not recorded). Some clones in this sample may be carry-over from other donors' samples. The V and J genes are TRBV20-1 and TRBJ1-2; D might be TRBD1 (6 bases). The specimen sequenced was PBMCs. For the CDR3, the DNA is TGCAGTGCTAAAAACAGGGTCGGCGGCTATGGCTACACCTTC. It translates to CSAKNRVGGYGYTF.